These 19 T cell receptor beta chains came from one sample sequenced in a study of blood T cell repertoires in COVID-19. The method was immunoSEQ multiplex PCR; TCRdb's version includes in-frame clones alone and lacks a portion of them. The repertoire has under 250,000 clones, roughly 85% of them found once; the top ten carry under 2.5%. Specimen: peripheral blood. These receptors were obtained from a woman aged 70-85 years with COVID-19, enrolled during active disease.

The J gene is TRBJ1-2, the V gene TRBV6-5; 7 nucleotides align to TRBD1. The ends lost 2 bases at V and 4 bases at J; junction bases unmatched: 7. Germline CDR1 and CDR2: MNHEY and SVGAGI. This CDR3 has 15 amino acids. The CDR3 bases are TGTGCCAGCAGTTACGGCGGGACAGAGATCTATGGCTACACCTTC. Its protein product is CASSYGGTEIYGYTF.

There are a few counts of this clone. J is TRBJ2-2 and V is TRBV19; 8 bases align to TRBD1. Germline loops: CDR1 LNHDA, CDR2 SQIVND (reference sequence). V shed 10 bases and J 7 bases; nucleotides not matched to a gene: 17. The CDR3 runs 16 residues. DNA for the CDR3: TGTGCCACCCTCCTAAACAGGCAGGGGGCCGACGGGGAGCTGTTTTTT. Translation: CATLLNRQGADGELFF.

This chain uses TRBV18 with TRBJ2-3; weak D call: TRBD1 (6 bases). The length of the CDR3 is 15 residues. Trimming removed 3 bases from V and 3 bases from J, with 13 bases in between. CDR1 KGHSH and CDR2 LQKENI come from the germline V gene. The CDR3 DNA is TGTGCCAGCTCACCGCAGGGGTTATTGACAGATACGCAGTATTTT. Its translation is CASSPQGLLTDTQYF.

This chain links TRBV4-2 with TRBJ1-1, with TRBD1 identical over 9 bases. The CDR3 length is 19 residues. The germline V gene has CDR1 LGHNA and CDR2 YNFKEQ. Trimming cost V 4 bases and J 4 bases; bases outside gene matches: 19. The CDR3 is CASSLQHYVTGGRGTEAFF. The CDR3 nucleotides read TGTGCCAGCAGCCTCCAACATTATGTGACAGGGGGTAGGGGCACTGAAGCTTTCTTT.

This rearrangement joins TRBV5-6 to TRBJ1-1; no clear D gene. This CDR3 has 15 residues. The germline V gene has CDR1 SGHDT and CDR2 YYEEEE. Trimming pared 3 bases from V and 4 bases from J, leaving 16 bases between. CDR3 nucleotide sequence: TGTGCCAGCAGCTCCCTGACCCCCGGGAGCACTGAAGCTTTCTTT. It translates to CASSSLTPGSTEAFF. The full variable domain, in which reference TRBV5-6 and TRBJ1-1 provide the parts outside the CDR3, is DAGVTQSPTHLIKTRGQQVTLRCSPKSGHDTVSWYQQALGQGPQFIFQYYEEEERQRGNFPDRFSGHQFPNYSSELNVNALLLGDSALYLCASSSLTPGSTEAFFGQGTRLTVV.

This chain uses TRBV11-3 with TRBJ2-5; no reliable D call. Germline V gene lookup returns CDR1 SGHNT and CDR2 YENEEA. The V end lost 4 bases, the J end lost 5 bases, and 17 bases lay between the germline ends. The CDR3 runs 15 residues. In nucleotides, the CDR3 is TGTGCCAGCAGCTCCAAATCTAGTATCGGCGAGACCCAGTACTTC. It encodes CASSSKSSIGETQYF.

The chain uses TRBV15 and TRBJ1-2; 11 bases are a match to TRBD1. Trimming cost V 0 bases and J 4 bases; bases outside gene matches: 7. The CDR3 sequence is 17 residues long. Germline loops: CDR1 LNHNV, CDR2 YYDKDF (reference sequence). This chain's CDR3 is CATSRDLGTGGGYGYTF. In DNA, the CDR3 is TGTGCCACCAGCAGAGACCTTGGGACAGGGGGTGGCTATGGCTACACCTTC.

The J gene is TRBJ1-3, the V gene TRBV3-1 (or the pseudogene TRBV3-2); D uncertain. Per the germline V gene, CDR1 is LGHDT and CDR2 is YNNKEL (reference sequence). V was trimmed by 3 bases and J by 1 base, leaving 13 bases between them. The CDR3 is 16 amino acids. CDR3 sequence: CASSHDTDASGNTIYF. The CDR3 bases are TGTGCCAGCAGCCATGATACAGACGCATCTGGAAACACCATATATTTT.

The gene calls are TRBV18 and TRBJ1-1, with no clear D. The CDR3 is 14 amino acids. Germline assignment: CDR1 KGHSH and CDR2 LQKENI. V was shortened by 3 bases and J by 0 bases, with 8 bases between the two germline ends. CDR3 amino acids: CASSPQIMNTEAFF. DNA for the CDR3: TGTGCCAGCTCACCCCAGATCATGAACACTGAAGCTTTCTTT.

The CDR3 reads CASSPVAGQGGGTQYF. CDR3 coding DNA: TGCGCCAGCAGCCCCGTCGCGGGACAGGGAGGAGGTACGCAGTATTTT. This chain joins TRBV4-3 and TRBJ2-3, with 9 nucleotides matching TRBD1. The CDR3 length is 16 residues. The ends lost 4 bases at V and 8 bases at J; junction bases unmatched: 13. Germline V lookup: CDR1 LGHNA, CDR2 YSLEER.

Only a few counts were recorded for this clone. The chain couples TRBV29-1 to TRBJ2-7; TRBD1 aligns across 8 bases. The CDR3 covers 12 residues. After removal of 7 bases from V and 4 bases from J, the junction contained 6 bases not matched to a gene. Germline V gene sequence: CDR1 SQVTM, CDR2 ANQGSEA. In DNA, the CDR3 is TGCAGCGGGCTCAACAGGGGGTACGAGCAGTACTTC. Amino acids: CSGLNRGYEQYF.

The gene calls are TRBV7-2 and TRBJ1-1; D remains ambiguous. CDR3 size: 14 residues. The V end was cut by 3 bases, the J end by 2 bases, with 10 bases between. The germline CDR1 and CDR2 sequences are SGHTA and FQGNSA. The CDR3 bases are TGTGCCAGCAGCTTCCAACAGCTAAACACTGAAGCTTTCTTT. Translating it yields CASSFQQLNTEAFF.

The chain has TRBV6-1 and TRBJ1-2, with TRBD1 matching over 8 bases. Germline V gene lookup returns CDR1 MNHNS and CDR2 SASEGT. The CDR3 length is 14 residues. Trimming cost V 1 base and J 6 bases; bases outside gene matches: 4. The DNA of the CDR3 is TGTGCCAGCAGTGAAGTACGGACAGGGCATGGCTACACCTTC. Protein: CASSEVRTGHGYTF.

The CDR3 sequence: CSVARLAGYYNEQFF. In DNA, the CDR3 is TGCAGCGTTGCTCGGCTAGCGGGATACTACAATGAGCAGTTCTTC. The chain uses TRBV29-1 and TRBJ2-1, with TRBD2 matching over 9 bases. Germline CDR1 is SQVTM and CDR2 is ANQGSEA. The CDR3 is made up of 15 amino acids. Germline trimming cut 4 bases from V and 3 bases from J; bases unmatched to any gene: 7.

The chain employs TRBV7-2 and TRBJ2-1, with D maybe TRBD2 (6 bases). The length of the CDR3 is 13 residues. In germline, CDR1 is SGHTA, CDR2 FQGNSA. V gave up 0 bases and J gave up 7 bases, with 7 bases separating them. CDR3 loop: CASSLARGNEQFF. For the CDR3, the DNA is TGTGCCAGCAGCTTAGCGCGGGGAAATGAGCAGTTCTTC.

The V and J genes are TRBV29-1 and TRBJ1-5; the match to TRBD1 covers 7 bases. Per germline, CDR1 SQVTM and CDR2 ANQGSEA. With V trimmed by 5 bases and J by 7 bases, 5 bases remained unmatched. The CDR3 is 12 residues long. The CDR3: CSVRQGEQPQHF. CDR3 coding DNA: TGCAGCGTTAGACAGGGAGAACAGCCCCAGCATTTT.

The chain joins TRBV7-9 to TRBJ2-2; 7 bases align to TRBD1. Germline V gene sequence: CDR1 SEHNR, CDR2 FQNEAQ (reference sequence). The CDR3 is 16 amino acids. J was trimmed by 1 base and V by 3 bases; bases with no gene match: 5. CDR3 coding DNA: TGTGCCAGCAGCTTGGAGACAGGGCTGAACACCGGGGAGCTGTTTTTT. Translated: CASSLETGLNTGELFF. The variable domain in full, with the rest retrieved from reference TRBV7-9 and TRBJ2-2, is DTGVSQNPRHKITKRGQNVTFRCDPISEHNRLYWYRQTLGQGPEFLTYFQNEAQLEKSRLLSDRFSAERPKGSFSTLEIQRTEQGDSAMYLCASSLETGLNTGELFFGEGSRLTVL.

The chain couples TRBV9 to TRBJ1-2; perhaps TRBD1 as D (5 bases). Per the germline V gene, CDR1 is SGDLS and CDR2 is YYNGEE. Trimming removed 0 bases from V and 7 bases from J, with 7 bases in between. CDR3 length: 12 amino acids. The CDR3 here is CASSVAGGGYTF. CDR3 sequence (DNA): TGTGCCAGCAGCGTAGCCGGGGGTGGCTACACCTTC.

This clone was seen once. The chain is built from TRBV4-1 and TRBJ2-4, with D possibly being TRBD1 (6 bases). V dropped 0 bases and J dropped 10 bases, with 13 bases sitting between them. Germline values: CDR1 MGHRA, CDR2 YSYEKL. This CDR3 spans 14 amino acids. CDR3 DNA sequence: TGCGCCAGCAGCCAAGATGCGACAGGCTCTATTCAGTACTTC. As protein: CASSQDATGSIQYF.